The rows below give T cell receptor beta chains drawn from one sample of a study of blood T cell repertoires in COVID-19. The assay was immunoSEQ multiplex PCR, and TCRdb's table has in-frame clones only and misses some. The data contain some 220,000 clones, approximately 80% of them seen just once; the ten biggest clones take up 5% to 6.5%. The sequenced sample consisted of peripheral blood. The source of these receptors is an older woman who had recovered from COVID-19. CDR3s include the opening cysteine and the closing phenylalanine or tryptophan. The D gene is left open where the match is weak. For some rows the clone size is stated as once, few or many, or as a class when expanded; others skip it.

J gene,clone size,V gene,D gene,CDR3 protein,CDR3 DNA
TRBJ2-3,NA,TRBV6-4,NA,CASSDSAGTYTQYF,TGTGCCAGCAGTGACTCGGCGGGGACTTATACGCAGTATTTT
TRBJ2-6,medium-sized,TRBV4-2,NA,CASSQDHSSGANVLTF,TGTGCCAGCAGCCAAGATCACAGCTCTGGGGCCAACGTCCTGACTTTC
TRBJ2-3,NA,TRBV27,NA,CASVSRRDPQYF,TGTGCCAGCGTGTCCCGGCGGGATCCACAGTATTTT
TRBJ1-5,NA,TRBV9,TRBD1,CASSPGQGSSNQPQHF,TGTGCCAGCAGTCCGGGACAGGGGTCTAGCAATCAGCCCCAGCATTTT
TRBJ2-7,once,TRBV6-2/TRBV6-3,TRBD2,CASSYDTSGGYEQYF,TGTGCCAGCAGTTACGATACTAGCGGGGGCTACGAGCAGTACTTC
TRBJ2-6,NA,TRBV19,NA,CASSRAGLLETGANVLTF,TGTGCCAGTAGTAGGGCTGGACTGCTTGAGACTGGGGCCAACGTCCTGACTTTC
TRBJ2-7,NA,TRBV30,TRBD2,CAWAEGTSGFYEQYF,TGTGCCTGGGCCGAGGGGACTAGCGGATTCTACGAGCAGTACTTC
TRBJ1-2,NA,TRBV29-1,TRBD1,CSVVRTGGSHGYTF,TGCAGCGTTGTCAGGACAGGGGGCTCCCATGGCTACACCTTC
TRBJ1-2,NA,TRBV11-2,NA,CASSPGVNYGYTF,TGTGCCAGCAGCCCAGGGGTGAACTATGGCTACACCTTC
TRBJ1-1,once,TRBV4-1,TRBD1,CASSQGQGVKGAFF,TGCGCCAGCAGCCAAGGACAGGGCGTCAAGGGAGCTTTCTTT
TRBJ2-2,once,TRBV5-1,NA,CASSLELQGTGELFF,TGCGCCAGCAGCTTGGAGTTGCAGGGAACCGGGGAGCTGTTTTTT
TRBJ2-3,NA,TRBV6-2/TRBV6-3,TRBD2,CASSRPGLGLDTQYF,TGTGCCAGCAGTCGACCGGGACTAGGGCTGGATACGCAGTATTTT
TRBJ2-1,NA,TRBV11-2,NA,CASSLMWGGENEQFF,TGTGCCAGCAGCTTAATGTGGGGCGGGGAGAATGAGCAGTTCTTC
TRBJ2-7,NA,TRBV29-1,NA,CSVETRYEQYF,TGCAGCGTTGAAACCAGATACGAGCAGTACTTC
TRBJ2-2,NA,TRBV24-1,TRBD2,CATSESGGGRELFF,TGTGCCACCAGTGAGTCCGGGGGGGGCCGGGAGCTGTTTTTT
TRBJ2-3,few,TRBV5-6,TRBD1,CASSLIGTATDTQYF,TGTGCCAGCAGCTTGATAGGGACAGCCACAGATACGCAGTATTTT